This TCR beta chain emerged from a study of T cells after posttransplantation cyclophosphamide. On the day of bone marrow donation, the related graft donor provided peripheral blood. The naive gate required viable CD3+CD4+ or CD3+CD8+ cells with CCR7+CD45RA+CD45RO-CD95-CD27+CD28+ phenotype. TCRdb's table, derived via immunoSEQ multiplex PCR, lists solely in-frame clones and lacks some. The sample records some 21,000 clones, nearly 99% being singletons. Germline-derived CDR1 and CDR2 are SGHRS and YFSETQ. The CDR3 totals 16 residues. V lost 5 bases to trimming and J lost 0 bases, with 15 bases between them.

The V and J genes are TRBV5-1 and TRBJ2-4, with D uncertain. The sequenced sample consisted of naive CD8+ T cells sorted from PBMCs. This clonotype was obtained from a man between 35 and 55 years old in good health, CMV-negative, and a related stem cell transplant donor. CDR3 in DNA: TGCGCCAGCAGGTTTGCCGGAGATCTAGCCAAAAACATTCAGTACTTC. It yields the protein CASRFAGDLAKNIQYF. Together with reference TRBV5-1 and TRBJ2-4, the CDR3 gives the full variable domain: KAGVTQTPRYLIKTRGQQVTLSCSPISGHRSVSWYQQTPGQGLQFLFEYFSETQRNKGNFPGRFSGRQFSNSRSEMNVSTLELGDSALYLCASRFAGDLAKNIQYFGAGTRLSVL.